This T cell receptor (beta chain) was observed in a study of shared clonotypes between healthy human individuals. The study, taken as a whole, reports: Larger estimated richness was generally recorded for naive subsets relative to memory subsets. For naive CD4 cells, around 5% of clonotypes were shared across a handful of donors.

Germline loops: CDR1 SGHVS, CDR2 FQNEAQ. Trimming cost V 4 bases and J 2 bases, with 12 bases left between them. The CDR3 has 15 amino acids. This clone was seen only once. Its matching antigen is unknown. Authors' methods: Junction-only sequences without quality scores came from ImmunoSEQ, so filtering differed. Using immunoSEQ multiplex PCR, the repertoire was profiled, and TCRdb retains in-frame clones only, with some absent. V, J and clone size are taken as reported in that table, and D and trimming were inferred from the DNA itself. The data contain about 1,500,000 clones, roughly 96% of them singletons.

The chain couples TRBV7-8 to TRBJ1-3; no firm D call. The sample was naive CD4+ T cells sorted from blood. The subset here: CD45RA+ positively selected. This receptor was identified in a man under 40 in good health. This chain's CDR3 is CASSSPRVAGNTIYF. CDR3 DNA sequence: TGTGCCAGCAGCTCCCCCCGGGTCGCTGGAAACACCATATATTTT.